Here is one T cell receptor (beta chain) with its context. The protocol was immunoSEQ multiplex PCR, while the TCRdb copy is restricted to in-frame clones and leaves out a portion. The top ten clones hold roughly 0.84% of a sample with approximately 460,000 clones, roughly 89% of them seen once. These data are taken from a study of blood T cell repertoires in COVID-19. Germline V gives CDR1 SGHVS, CDR2 FNYEAQ. This CDR3 spans 16 amino acids. Between the trimmed V and J ends, which lost 1 base and 0 bases, there was a span of 9 bases. The rearrangement links TRBV7-6 to TRBJ2-2, with a possible D match to TRBD2 (5 bases). The receptor comes from a man aged 18-30 years with COVID-19, enrolled during active disease. Sequenced: peripheral blood. The CDR3 is CASSLERAPNTGELFF. CDR3 sequence (DNA): TGTGCCAGCAGCTTAGAGAGGGCCCCGAACACCGGGGAGCTGTTTTTT.